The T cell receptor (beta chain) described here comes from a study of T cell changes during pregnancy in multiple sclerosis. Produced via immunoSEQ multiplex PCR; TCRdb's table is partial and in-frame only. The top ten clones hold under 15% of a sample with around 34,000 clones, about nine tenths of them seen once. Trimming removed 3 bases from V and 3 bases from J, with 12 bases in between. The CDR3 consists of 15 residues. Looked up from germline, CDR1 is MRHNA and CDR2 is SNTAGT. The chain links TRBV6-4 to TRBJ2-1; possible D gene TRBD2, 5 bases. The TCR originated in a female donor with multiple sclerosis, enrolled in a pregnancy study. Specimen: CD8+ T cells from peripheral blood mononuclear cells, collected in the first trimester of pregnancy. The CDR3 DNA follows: TGTGCCAGCAGTGAGGACTTCACATACTACAATGAGCAGTTCTTC. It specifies CASSEDFTYYNEQFF.